The rows below give T cell receptor beta chains drawn from one sample of a study of blood T cell repertoires in COVID-19. The repertoire was sequenced with immunoSEQ multiplex PCR; TCRdb's copy has only in-frame clones and lacks some. The sample has hundreds of thousands of clones, 88% seen once. The sequenced sample consisted of peripheral blood. Every receptor here comes from a man aged 35 to 55 with acute or convalescent COVID-19. The CDR3 runs from the conserved cysteine through the conserved F or W. Each record gives: V gene, D gene, clone size, J gene, CDR3 DNA, CDR3 protein. A D gene is named only where the DNA matches it firmly. Not all rows give a size; the values are once, few, many and, for expanded clones, a class.

TRBV6-2/TRBV6-3	TRBD2	once	TRBJ2-4	TGTGCCAGCAGTTACCCCCGGGTTGGACTAGCGGTAGCCAAAAACATTCAGTACTTC	CASSYPRVGLAVAKNIQYF
TRBV10-3	NA	once	TRBJ2-3	TGTGCCATCAGTGCCGGGACAAGTCGCGGGGATACGCAGTATTTT	CAISAGTSRGDTQYF
TRBV19	TRBD1	NA	TRBJ1-3	TGTGCCAGTAGCCAGGGGGCTTACGGAAACACCATATATTTT	CASSQGAYGNTIYF
TRBV14	TRBD1	NA	TRBJ2-7	TGTGCCAGCAGCTTACGCCGGACAGGGGGCTGGTACGAGCAGTACTTC	CASSLRRTGGWYEQYF
TRBV6-6	NA	once	TRBJ2-1	TGTGCCAGCATTCGGAGGGGAGGCAATGAGCAGTTCTTC	CASIRRGGNEQFF
TRBV5-5	TRBD2	NA	TRBJ2-7	TGTGCCAGCAAGCCGGGGGGTCTTTCCTACGAGCAGTACTTC	CASKPGGLSYEQYF
TRBV18	TRBD1	NA	TRBJ1-1	TGTGCCAGCTCACCACTGACAGGGTATAAGGATGAAGCTTTCTTT	CASSPLTGYKDEAFF
TRBV18	NA	once	TRBJ2-5	TGTGCCAGCTCACCCCTTATTTCCCGGACCCTGGAGGGGGAGACCCAGTACTTC	CASSPLISRTLEGETQYF
TRBV29-1	NA	NA	TRBJ1-3	TGCAGCGTTGCTGGGCCGGGAAACACCATATATTTT	CSVAGPGNTIYF
TRBV15	NA	few	TRBJ1-5	TGTGCCACCAGCCAGGGTAATCAGCCCCAGCATTTT	CATSQGNQPQHF
TRBV29-1	TRBD2	NA	TRBJ2-1	TGCAGCCCCGGGACTAGCATTGAGCAGTTCTTC	CSPGTSIEQFF
TRBV5-1	TRBD1	NA	TRBJ2-7	TGCGCCAGCAGTGGGGGACAGTTATACGAGCAGTACTTC	CASSGGQLYEQYF
TRBV18	NA	few	TRBJ1-1	TGTGCCAGCTCTCAGAGGGGGGGAGGTGAAGCTTTCTTT	CASSQRGGGEAFF
TRBV14	NA	NA	TRBJ2-7	TGTGCCAGCAGCCAAGCCAGGGGACAAGGCGAGCAGTACTTC	CASSQARGQGEQYF
TRBV6-6	TRBD1	once	TRBJ1-2	TGTGCCAGCAGTTACGCGGGACAGGGGTTGAATGGCTACACCTTC	CASSYAGQGLNGYTF
TRBV2	TRBD1	NA	TRBJ1-1	TGTGCCAGCAGGGTGGGACAGGGGATTGGGAACACTGAAGCTTTCTTT	CASRVGQGIGNTEAFF
TRBV7-2	NA	NA	TRBJ2-4	TGTGCCAGCAGCTCCCAGGACATTCAGTACTTC	CASSSQDIQYF
TRBV5-4	TRBD2	NA	TRBJ2-5	TGTGCCAGCAGCTGGGGGACTAGCCAAGGACGAGAGACCCAGTACTTC	CASSWGTSQGRETQYF
TRBV13	NA	NA	TRBJ2-7	TGTGCCAGCAGCTTAGGTGGGGGGAACGAGCAGTACTTC	CASSLGGGNEQYF
TRBV5-1	TRBD1	NA	TRBJ2-7	TGCGCCAGCAGTCACCGACAGGGGGCTCTCGACGAGCAGTACTTC	CASSHRQGALDEQYF
TRBV27	NA	once	TRBJ2-1	TGTGCCAGCAGCGACCCCGGGGTGCCCCGGGAGTTCTTC	CASSDPGVPREFF
TRBV12-3/TRBV12-4	NA	NA	TRBJ2-2	TGTGCCAGCAGATACAGGGAATCCGGGGAGCTGTTTTTT	CASRYRESGELFF
TRBV5-1	TRBD2	NA	TRBJ2-3	TGCGCCAGCAGCTTGTCCCGCGGGAGCGGAGATACGCAGTATTTT	CASSLSRGSGDTQYF
TRBV11-3	TRBD1	NA	TRBJ1-1	TGTGCCAGCAGCTTAAGCGGACAGGGTAACACTGAAGCTTTCTTT	CASSLSGQGNTEAFF
TRBV5-5	NA	few	TRBJ2-7	TGTGCCAGCAGCTTGGCGCGGGGCTACGAGCAGTACTTC	CASSLARGYEQYF
TRBV3-1/TRBV3-2	TRBD1	NA	TRBJ2-5	TGTGCCAGCAGCCAAAGCCTCCGGGGACAGGTACAAGAGACCCAGTACTTC	CASSQSLRGQVQETQYF
TRBV28	NA	NA	TRBJ2-5	TGTGCCAGCAGTTTCTTCCAAGAGACCCAGTACTTC	CASSFFQETQYF
TRBV6-5	NA	NA	TRBJ2-2	TGTGCCAGCAGTTACTCGCAGGGTTACACCGGGGAGCTGTTTTTT	CASSYSQGYTGELFF
TRBV7-6	TRBD1	NA	TRBJ1-5	TGTGCCAGCGGACAGGGCGTAGATCAGCCCCAGCATTTT	CASGQGVDQPQHF
TRBV12-3/TRBV12-4	NA	once	TRBJ2-2	TGTGCCAGCAGTTTGACAAGGGAGCTGTTTTTT	CASSLTRELFF
TRBV9	TRBD1	NA	TRBJ2-7	TGTGCCAGCAGCGCCGGGACAGGGCCCGGCGAGCAGTACTTC	CASSAGTGPGEQYF
TRBV9	NA	NA	TRBJ1-3	TGTGCCAGCAGCGGTTCCGAGGACACCATATATTTT	CASSGSEDTIYF
TRBV27	TRBD1	NA	TRBJ2-1	TGTGCCAGCAGTTTCTCGTTCGGGACAGGGGGTTGGAATGAGCAGTTCTTC	CASSFSFGTGGWNEQFF
TRBV19	NA	NA	TRBJ1-1	TGTGCCAGTAGTATAGGAAGCTCCGCCGGGAGGGACACTGAAGCTTTCTTT	CASSIGSSAGRDTEAFF
TRBV5-1	TRBD1	NA	TRBJ2-7	TGCGCCAGCAGCCCTGGACAGGGGGCTGAGCAGTACTTC	CASSPGQGAEQYF
TRBV6-5	NA	NA	TRBJ2-5	TGTGCCAGCATCCAAAGGAGGGAGGTGGTCCAGTACTTC	CASIQRREVVQYF
TRBV12-3/TRBV12-4	TRBD2	NA	TRBJ2-5	TGTGCCAGCAGTCTAGCGGGAGCAGAGACCCAGTACTTC	CASSLAGAETQYF
TRBV28	NA	NA	TRBJ2-2	TGTGCCAGCAGTCCGGACAGTGCGAACACCGGGGAGCTGTTTTTT	CASSPDSANTGELFF
TRBV3-1/TRBV3-2	TRBD1	NA	TRBJ1-1	TGTGCCAGCAGCCGAGGGACAGCCTCTTTGAACACTGAAGCTTTCTTT	CASSRGTASLNTEAFF
TRBV11-3	NA	NA	TRBJ2-3	TGTGCCAGCAGCTCAGCGGAGCGGTCCCCAGATACGCAGTATTTT	CASSSAERSPDTQYF
TRBV6-5	TRBD1	NA	TRBJ2-7	TGTGCCAGTACAATTGGGACAGGGCTGTACGAGCAGTACTTC	CASTIGTGLYEQYF
TRBV27	TRBD1	NA	TRBJ2-7	TGTGCCAGCAGTCCCGGGACAGGGGGCCGAGAAATCTACGAGCAGTACTTC	CASSPGTGGREIYEQYF
TRBV27	NA	NA	TRBJ2-7	TGTGCCAGCAGTTTAGAGGGTGTCGAGCAGTACTTC	CASSLEGVEQYF
TRBV9	NA	few	TRBJ1-2	TGTGCCAGCAGCGCGAACCCAGGGCGCTATGGAGGCTACACCTTC	CASSANPGRYGGYTF
TRBV3-1/TRBV3-2	TRBD2	NA	TRBJ2-7	TGTGCCAGCAGCCGCGGCGGGGGGGCCAGCTCCTACGAGCAGTACTTC	CASSRGGGASSYEQYF
TRBV4-1	TRBD2	NA	TRBJ2-3	TGCGCCAGCAGCCCTCCCCTAGCGGGAGGTGGGAGGGGCACAGATACGCAGTATTTT	CASSPPLAGGGRGTDTQYF
TRBV3-1/TRBV3-2	NA	NA	TRBJ1-4	TGTGCCAGCAGCCAAGCCCCACAGGGTTCAGGAAAACTGTTTTTT	CASSQAPQGSGKLFF
TRBV4-3	NA	few	TRBJ1-5	TGCGCCAGCAGCCAAGAGGTTTCGGGGAGGCAGCCCCAGCATTTT	CASSQEVSGRQPQHF
TRBV5-4	NA	NA	TRBJ2-2	TGTGCCAGCAGCTTGGGCAGCACCGGGGAGCTGTTTTTT	CASSLGSTGELFF
TRBV5-1	NA	NA	TRBJ1-2	TGCGCCAGCAGCTTAGGGGTCTACGGCTATGGCTACACCTTC	CASSLGVYGYGYTF
TRBV15	NA	NA	TRBJ2-2	TGTGCCACCAGGGGGGGTACCGGGGAGCTGTTTTTT	CATRGGTGELFF
TRBV7-8	TRBD1	once	TRBJ2-5	TGTGCCAGCAGCTCTAGGGGGCGCGGAGAGACCCAGTACTTC	CASSSRGRGETQYF
TRBV19	TRBD1	NA	TRBJ2-7	TGTGCCAGTACCGAGACAGGGGGCTCCTACGAGCAGTACTTC	CASTETGGSYEQYF
TRBV5-1	NA	NA	TRBJ1-2	TGCGCCAGCAGCTTCGCGGACAGTTCCCACGGTGGCTACACCTTC	CASSFADSSHGGYTF
TRBV9	TRBD1	many	TRBJ2-4	TGTGCCAGCAGCCCCCGGGACAGAAGGGCCAAAAACATTCAGTACTTC	CASSPRDRRAKNIQYF